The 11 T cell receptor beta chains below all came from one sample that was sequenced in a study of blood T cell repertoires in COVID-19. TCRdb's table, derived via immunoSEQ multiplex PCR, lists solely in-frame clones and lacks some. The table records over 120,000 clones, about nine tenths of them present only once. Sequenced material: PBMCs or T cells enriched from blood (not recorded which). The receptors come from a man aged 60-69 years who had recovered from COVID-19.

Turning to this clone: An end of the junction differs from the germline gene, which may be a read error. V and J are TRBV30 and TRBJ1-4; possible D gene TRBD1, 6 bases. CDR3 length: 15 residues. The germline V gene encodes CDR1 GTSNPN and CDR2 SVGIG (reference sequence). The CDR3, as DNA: TGTGCCTGGAGTGCCCCGGCAGGGGTTAATGGAAAACTGTTTTTT. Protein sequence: CAWSAPAGVNGKLFF.

The DNA of the CDR3 is TGTGCCAGCAGCCCGACCGGGAGCTCCTACGAGCAGTACTTC. It is translated as CASSPTGSSYEQYF. This sequence joins TRBV4-2 and TRBJ2-7; the D gene is possibly TRBD2 (6 bases). V lost 4 bases to trimming and J lost 0 bases, with 10 bases between them. The CDR3 consists of 14 residues. CDR1 is LGHNA, CDR2 YNFKEQ, per germline.

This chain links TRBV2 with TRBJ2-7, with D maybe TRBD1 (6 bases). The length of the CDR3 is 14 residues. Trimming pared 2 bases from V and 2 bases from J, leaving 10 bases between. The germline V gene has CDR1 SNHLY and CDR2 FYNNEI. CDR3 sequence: CASSETRQAYEQYF. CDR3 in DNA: TGTGCCAGCAGTGAAACTAGACAGGCCTACGAGCAGTACTTC.

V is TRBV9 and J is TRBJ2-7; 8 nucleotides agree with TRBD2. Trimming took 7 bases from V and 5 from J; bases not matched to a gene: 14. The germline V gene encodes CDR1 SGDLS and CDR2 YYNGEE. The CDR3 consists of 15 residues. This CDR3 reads CASGAPGTSFHEQYF. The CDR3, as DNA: TGTGCCAGCGGCGCCCCCGGGACTAGTTTCCACGAGCAGTACTTC. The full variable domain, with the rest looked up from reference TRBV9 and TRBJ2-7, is DSGVTQTPKHLITATGQRVTLRCSPRSGDLSVYWYQQSLDQGLQFLIQYYNGEERAKGNILERFSAQQFPDLHSELNLSSLELGDSALYFCASGAPGTSFHEQYFGPGTRLTVT.

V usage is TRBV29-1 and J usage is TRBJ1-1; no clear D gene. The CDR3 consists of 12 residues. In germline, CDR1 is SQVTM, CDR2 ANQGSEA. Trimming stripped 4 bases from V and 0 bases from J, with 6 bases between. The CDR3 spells CSVGGLNTEAFF. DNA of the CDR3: TGCAGCGTTGGAGGATTGAACACTGAAGCTTTCTTT.

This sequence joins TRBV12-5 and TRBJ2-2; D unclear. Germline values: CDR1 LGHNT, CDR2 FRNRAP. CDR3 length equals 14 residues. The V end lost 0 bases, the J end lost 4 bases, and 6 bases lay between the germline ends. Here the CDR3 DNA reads TGTGCTAGTGGTTTGGTACCAGGCACCGGGGAGCTGTTTTTT. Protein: CASGLVPGTGELFF.

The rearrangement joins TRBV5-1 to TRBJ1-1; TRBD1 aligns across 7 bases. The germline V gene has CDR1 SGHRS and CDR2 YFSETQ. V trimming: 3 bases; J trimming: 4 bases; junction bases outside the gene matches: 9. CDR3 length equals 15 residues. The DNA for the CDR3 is TGCGCCAGCAGCTGGCAGGGGACAGTCTCCACTGAAGCTTTCTTT. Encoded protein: CASSWQGTVSTEAFF.

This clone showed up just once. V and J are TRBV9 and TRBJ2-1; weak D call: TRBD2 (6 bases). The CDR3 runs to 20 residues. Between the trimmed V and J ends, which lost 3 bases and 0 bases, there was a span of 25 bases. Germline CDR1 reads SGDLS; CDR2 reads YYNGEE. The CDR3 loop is CASSASRGQSHTSSYNEQFF. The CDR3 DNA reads TGTGCCAGCAGCGCTTCGCGGGGCCAATCCCACACTAGCTCCTACAATGAGCAGTTCTTC.

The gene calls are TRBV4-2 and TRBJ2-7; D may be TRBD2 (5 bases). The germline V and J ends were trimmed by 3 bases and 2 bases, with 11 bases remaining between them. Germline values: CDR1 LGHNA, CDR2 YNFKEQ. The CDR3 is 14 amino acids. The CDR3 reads CASSQAPGAYEQYF. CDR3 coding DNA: TGTGCCAGCAGCCAGGCGCCCGGGGCCTACGAGCAGTACTTC.

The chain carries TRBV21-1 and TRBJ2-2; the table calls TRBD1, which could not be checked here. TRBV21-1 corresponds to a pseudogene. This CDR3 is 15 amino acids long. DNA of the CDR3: TGTGCCAGCAGACCGGGACAGGGGGGCACCGGGGAGCTGTTTTTT. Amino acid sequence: CASRPGQGGTGELFF.

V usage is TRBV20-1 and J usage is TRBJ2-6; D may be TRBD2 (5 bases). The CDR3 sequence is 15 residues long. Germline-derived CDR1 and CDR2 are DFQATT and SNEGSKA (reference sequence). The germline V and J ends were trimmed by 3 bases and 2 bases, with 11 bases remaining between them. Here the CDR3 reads CSASSWETGANVLTF. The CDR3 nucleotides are TGCAGTGCTAGTTCGTGGGAGACTGGGGCCAACGTCCTGACTTTC.